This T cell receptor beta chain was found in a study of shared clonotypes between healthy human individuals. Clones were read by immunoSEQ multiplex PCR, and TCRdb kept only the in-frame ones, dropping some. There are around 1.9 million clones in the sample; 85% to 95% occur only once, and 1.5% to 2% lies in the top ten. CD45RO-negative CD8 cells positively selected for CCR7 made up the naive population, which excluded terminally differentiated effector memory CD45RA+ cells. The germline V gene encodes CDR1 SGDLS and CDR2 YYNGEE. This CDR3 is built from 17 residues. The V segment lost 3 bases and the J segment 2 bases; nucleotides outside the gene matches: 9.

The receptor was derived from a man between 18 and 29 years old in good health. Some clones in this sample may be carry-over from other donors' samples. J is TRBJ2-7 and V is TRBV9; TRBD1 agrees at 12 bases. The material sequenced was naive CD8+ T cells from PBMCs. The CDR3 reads CASSDSRDRGHPYEQYF. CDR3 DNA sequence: TGTGCCAGCAGCGACTCTCGGGACAGGGGGCACCCCTACGAGCAGTACTTC.